Following are 17 T cell receptor beta chains from one sample sequenced in a study of T cells after yellow fever vaccination. TCRdb re-analysed the 5' RACE reads in MiXCR, keeping a single row per CDR3 protein. The data contain approximately 260,000 distinct CDR3 sequences, 10% to 15% of them singletons. This specimen was CD4+ T cells sorted from PBMCs, taken 45 days after the yellow fever booster vaccination. The source is a man between 25 and 39 years old who received the YFV17D yellow fever vaccine.

There are a few counts of this clonotype. This rearrangement joins TRBV20-1 to TRBJ2-4, with 9 bases fitting TRBD2. Germline CDR1 reads DFQATT; CDR2 reads SNEGSKA (reference sequence). This CDR3 region has 18 residues. Unmatched junction bases numbered 12, after V lost 1 base and J lost 2 bases. In DNA form, the CDR3 reads TGCAGTGCTAGAGTAGTGACTAGCGGAGTCGAGACCAAAAACATTCAGTACTTC. It encodes CSARVVTSGVETKNIQYF.

This clonotype showed up just a few times. CDR3 sequence: CASSLEAGANEQFF. The CDR3 DNA reads as TGTGCCAGCAGCTTAGAAGCAGGGGCCAATGAGCAGTTCTTC. V and J are TRBV11-2 and TRBJ2-1, with a weak D call TRBD1 (6 bases). CDR3 length: 14 residues. Germline V gives CDR1 SGHAT, CDR2 FQNNGV. Trimming stripped 0 bases from V and 6 bases from J, with 9 bases between.

V and J are TRBV10-3 and TRBJ2-2, with TRBD1 matching over 9 bases. Germline CDR1 and CDR2: ENHRY and SYGVKD. Germline trimming cut 10 bases from V and 7 bases from J; bases unmatched to any gene: 10. This CDR3 has 14 amino acids. In nucleotides, the CDR3 is TGTGCCACCCGGACCGGACAGGGGAACGGGGAGCTGTTTTTT. It is translated as CATRTGQGNGELFF.

CDR3 coding DNA: TGCAGTGCTAGAGGGGCTAGCGGGAGCACAGATACGCAGTATTTT. Protein sequence: CSARGASGSTDTQYF. This rearrangement joins TRBV20-1 to TRBJ2-3, with 8 positions matching TRBD2. This CDR3 has 15 amino acids. Germline V gene sequence: CDR1 DFQATT, CDR2 SNEGSKA (reference sequence). J was trimmed by 0 bases and V by 1 base; bases with no gene match: 3.

This clonotype was recorded many times. The chain links TRBV5-4 to TRBJ2-1; D gene ambiguous. V was pared by 2 bases and J by 10 bases, with 13 bases between. This CDR3 has 13 residues. Germline CDR1 and CDR2: SGHNT and YYREEE (reference sequence). CDR3 loop: CASSLRLSREQFF. As DNA, the CDR3 is TGTGCCAGCAGCTTAAGACTCAGTAGGGAGCAGTTCTTC.

The chain has TRBV20-1 and TRBJ2-5; D perhaps matches TRBD2 (5 bases). The germline CDR1 and CDR2 sequences are DFQATT and SNEGSKA (reference sequence). This CDR3 region has 15 residues. V lost 0 bases and J lost 2, with 13 bases in between. The CDR3 DNA sequence: TGCAGTGCTAGAGACCCGAGGGCTCAACAAGAGACCCAGTACTTC. It translates to CSARDPRAQQETQYF.

This clonotype was detected only a few times. This chain uses TRBV6-1 with TRBJ2-7, with 14 bases matching TRBD2. Trimming took 6 bases from V and 2 from J; bases not matched to a gene: 3. This CDR3 comprises 15 residues. CDR1 and CDR2 (germline): MNHNS, SASEGT. In DNA, the CDR3 is TGTGCCAGCAGGGGGACTAGCGGGAGACCCTACGAGCAGTACTTC. Its protein product is CASRGTSGRPYEQYF.

This clonotype came up a few times. This sequence joins TRBV5-1 and TRBJ2-2; possibly TRBD2 for D (5 bases). Germline CDR1 reads SGHRS; CDR2 reads YFSETQ. This CDR3 has 16 residues. Trimming shortened V by 4 bases and J by 0 bases, and 13 bases separated the two germline ends. For the CDR3, the DNA is TGCGCCAGCAGCCCCTGGGGTAGCGCGAACACCGGGGAGCTGTTTTTT. It specifies CASSPWGSANTGELFF.

The genes are TRBV20-1 and TRBJ2-1, with 12 bases lining up with TRBD2. V lost 5 bases, J lost 3 bases, and 8 bases stayed unmatched. This CDR3 has 16 amino acids. Germline CDR1 is DFQATT and CDR2 is SNEGSKA (reference sequence). CDR3 coding DNA: TGCAGTGCTGGCGGACTAGCGGGAAACCTCTACAATGAGCAGTTCTTC. This sequence encodes CSAGGLAGNLYNEQFF.

In this sample, this clonotype turned up a few times. The chain links TRBV7-9 to TRBJ1-4, with D possibly matching TRBD1 (5 bases). Trimming pared 3 bases from V and 10 bases from J, leaving 12 bases between. Germline V gene sequence: CDR1 SEHNR, CDR2 FQNEAQ (reference sequence). This CDR3 contains 13 residues. DNA of the CDR3: TGTGCCAGCAGCTTGGCAGGGATAGGAAAACTGTTTTTT. Translation gives CASSLAGIGKLFF.

The gene calls are TRBV29-1 and TRBJ2-3; 7 bases fit TRBD2. The CDR3 extends over 15 amino acids. Trimming took 6 bases from V and 1 from J; bases not matched to a gene: 10. Germline V gives CDR1 SQVTM, CDR2 ANQGSEA. The chain's CDR3 is CSVAAIAGGTDTQYF. DNA for the CDR3: TGCAGCGTGGCAGCTATAGCGGGCGGCACAGATACGCAGTATTTT.

This clonotype was seen a few times. The V call is TRBV7-8, the J call TRBJ2-1, with 10 bases identical to TRBD2. V was clipped by 7 bases and J by 8 bases; unmatched bases: 14. From germline, CDR1 is SGHVS and CDR2 FQNEAQ. This CDR3 has 16 amino acids. In DNA form, the CDR3 reads TGTGCCAGCATCCGCGGTATAGCGGGAGGTATCGATGAGCAGTTCTTC. This codes for CASIRGIAGGIDEQFF.

This clonotype was picked up a small number of times. The chain carries TRBV7-2 and TRBJ2-1; 11 bases are a match to TRBD2. Unmatched junction bases numbered 5, after V lost 7 bases and J lost 9 bases. This CDR3 has 13 residues. CDR1 is SGHTA, CDR2 FQGNSA, per germline. The CDR3 loop is CASTRLAGSEQFF. The CDR3 DNA follows: TGTGCCAGCACCAGACTAGCGGGAAGTGAGCAGTTCTTC.

This clonotype has more than one count but fewer than ten. The chain is built from TRBV5-1 and TRBJ2-3; 11 positions match TRBD1. The germline gives CDR1 SGHRS, CDR2 YFSETQ. J was trimmed by 6 bases and V by 2 bases; bases with no gene match: 5. The CDR3 covers 15 residues. CDR3: CASSFRDRGFDTQYF. The CDR3 region has the DNA TGCGCCAGCAGCTTTAGGGACAGGGGGTTCGATACGCAGTATTTT.

The CDR3 protein is CASSQDPQTYNEQFF. The CDR3 nucleotides read TGTGCCAGCAGCCAAGATCCCCAAACCTACAATGAGCAGTTCTTC. The chain links TRBV4-2 to TRBJ2-1; D unclear. From germline, CDR1 is LGHNA and CDR2 YNFKEQ. V shed 0 bases and J shed 2 bases, with 8 bases lying between them. This CDR3 spans 15 amino acids.

V gene TRBV25-1 combines with J gene TRBJ2-3, with unresolved D. V lost 3 bases to trimming and J lost 6 bases, with 10 bases between them. This CDR3 spans 13 amino acids. Germline values: CDR1 MGHDK, CDR2 SYGVNS. The CDR3 is CASSDAVGDTQYF. CDR3 coding DNA: TGTGCCAGCAGTGATGCCGTGGGGGATACGCAGTATTTT.

The chain links TRBV10-3 to TRBJ2-3; TRBD2 might be the D (6 bases). V dropped 2 bases and J dropped 7 bases, with 16 bases sitting between them. Germline V gene data show CDR1 as ENHRY and CDR2 as SYGVKD. This CDR3 comprises 15 residues. The CDR3 reads CAISEPSVGGNTQYF. The CDR3, as DNA: TGTGCCATCAGTGAGCCTAGCGTGGGAGGAAATACGCAGTATTTT.